This T cell receptor (beta chain) was profiled in a study of T cells in women clearing cervical HPV infection. V shed 5 bases and J shed 0 bases, with 5 bases lying between them. The CDR3 loop spans 14 amino acids. Germline loops: CDR1 SSHAT, CDR2 FNYEAQ (reference sequence). Findings of the study overall: CIN3+ cases had significantly higher TCR richness than controls; evenness did not differ. Cases carried less TRBV6-7 than controls: 0.11% versus 0.16%.

Profiling relied on immunoSEQ multiplex PCR, and the TCRdb table lists in-frame clones only, not all of them. The specimen's table records under 50,000 clones. In the case of this clone: Its antigen is not identified. The CDR3 extends 3 residues past the end of the read, so its final part is completed from the germline J gene.

The TCR sequence derives from a woman between 18 and 70 years old with a cervical HPV16 infection that either progressed to CIN3+ or cleared (not recorded which). This sequence joins TRBV7-7 and TRBJ2-6, with D uncertain. Sequenced material: blood buffy coat. The CDR3 loop reads CASSPNSGANVLTF. CDR3 bases read: TGTGCCAGCAGCCCAAACTCTGGGGCCAACGTC.